The entry below gives a single T cell receptor (beta chain) sequence along with its context. These data come from a study of blood T cell repertoires in COVID-19. For the study at large: Acute-phase and convalescent COVID-19 samples originated in the United States, Italy and Spain.

The CDR3 consists of 13 residues. V shed 3 bases and J shed 1 base, with 4 bases lying between them. Germline lookup yields CDR1 SGHAT and CDR2 FQNNGV. Original data processing: Reference gene primers were amplified, and this amplification served to estimate nucleated cell counts. The protocol was immunoSEQ multiplex PCR, while the TCRdb copy is restricted to in-frame clones and leaves out a portion. The DNA gave D and trimming, while V, J and clone size come from that table. The data show about 230,000 clones, about 84% seen once. The sequence was collected from a woman of 80 years or more with acute or convalescent COVID-19. The chain couples TRBV11-2 to TRBJ1-5; D gene ambiguous. Sequenced input: peripheral blood. The CDR3 reads CASSFQSNQPQHF. DNA of the CDR3: TGTGCCAGCAGCTTTCAGAGCAATCAGCCCCAGCATTTT.